Shown below are 24 T cell receptor beta chains from a single sample sequenced in a study of CD8+CD57+ T cells in acquired aplastic anemia. Genomic DNA constituted the template upon which TCR beta VDJ and CDR3 profiling was performed. MiXCR was run by TCRdb on the reads, yielding one entry per CDR3 protein. The sample includes 100,000 to 150,000 distinct CDR3 sequences, approximately 40% of them seen just once. For sequencing, patients were chosen who had shown expansion of CD8+CD57+ cells by flow cytometry. Source material: sorted CD4+, CD8+, or CD8+CD57+ T cells (not recorded which) from PBMCs. The receptors come from a human donor with aplastic anemia.

This clonotype has at least ten counts. V gene TRBV11-2 combines with J gene TRBJ1-2; D call uncertain. From germline, CDR1 is SGHAT and CDR2 FQNNGV. Trimming left V 1 base short and J 10 bases short, with 13 bases between. The CDR3 covers 13 residues. The CDR3 loop is CASSLGAARPYTF. CDR3 bases: TGTGCCAGCAGCTTAGGAGCGGCCAGGCCCTACACCTTC. The full variable domain, its missing parts supplied by reference TRBV11-2 and TRBJ1-2, is EAGVAQSPRYKIIEKRQSVAFWCNPISGHATLYWYQQILGQGPKLLIQFQNNGVVDDSQLPKDRFSAERLKGVDSTLKIQPAKLEDSAVYLCASSLGAARPYTFGSGTRLTVV.

The gene calls are TRBV20-1 and TRBJ2-2, with a tentative D call TRBD2 (6 bases). The CDR3 has 14 amino acids. V lost 3 bases and J 4 bases, leaving 12 bases between the germline ends. The germline V gene encodes CDR1 DFQATT and CDR2 SNEGSKA (reference sequence). The CDR3 reads CSASGRSTTGELFF. The CDR3, as DNA: TGCAGTGCTAGCGGGAGATCGACCACCGGGGAGCTGTTTTTT.

This clonotype has a handful of counts. The chain couples TRBV5-4 to TRBJ2-3; D may match TRBD1 or TRBD2 (7 bases each). There are 16 residues in the CDR3. Germline lookup yields CDR1 SGHNT and CDR2 YYREEE (reference sequence). V was trimmed by 3 bases and J by 2 bases, leaving 16 bases between them. CDR3 DNA sequence: TGTGCCAGCAGCTACCCAGGGGGGGCGAACACAGATACGCAGTATTTT. Its translation: CASSYPGGANTDTQYF.

This clonotype showed up many times. Here the CDR3 reads CSARDRAYEQYF. CDR3 nucleotide sequence: TGCAGTGCCCGGGACAGGGCCTACGAGCAGTACTTC. The J gene is TRBJ2-7, the V gene TRBV20-1; 9 nucleotides align to TRBD1. CDR3 length: 12 residues. The V and J ends lost 6 bases and 2 bases, in that order; junction bases with no gene match: 2. Germline CDR1 DFQATT, CDR2 SNEGSKA (reference sequence).

J is TRBJ2-5 and V is TRBV18; D not certain. V was trimmed by 4 bases and J by 1 base, leaving 7 bases between them. The CDR3 contains 13 residues. Per the germline V gene, CDR1 is KGHSH and CDR2 is LQKENI. The CDR3 here is CASSQTLQETQYF. CDR3 nucleotide sequence: TGTGCCAGCTCACAAACACTCCAAGAGACCCAGTACTTC.

V is TRBV4-3 and J is TRBJ2-7; possible D gene TRBD2, 7 bases. Trimming cost V 4 bases and J 6 bases, with 22 bases left between them. From germline, CDR1 is LGHNA and CDR2 YSLEER. The CDR3 consists of 16 residues. DNA for the CDR3: TGCGCCAGCAGCCCTGTCCAGGGAGGGGGAGACGGCGAGCAGTACTTC. The encoded protein is CASSPVQGGGDGEQYF.

V usage is TRBV18 and J usage is TRBJ1-2; 8 nucleotides match TRBD1. The CDR3 loop spans 13 amino acids. The ends lost 5 bases at V and 3 bases at J; junction bases unmatched: 2. Germline loops: CDR1 KGHSH, CDR2 LQKENI. CDR3: CASSKQGDYGYTF. As DNA, the CDR3 is TGTGCCAGCTCAAAACAGGGGGACTATGGCTACACCTTC.

This clonotype was counted a few times. The chain has TRBV2 and TRBJ1-5; D gene ambiguous. CDR3 length: 13 amino acids. V lost 6 bases to trimming and J lost 11 bases, with 17 bases between them. CDR1 is SNHLY, CDR2 FYNNEI, per germline. CDR3 in amino acids: CASSQSRKETQHF. CDR3 DNA sequence: TGTGCCAGCAGCCAATCCAGGAAAGAGACCCAGCATTTT.

Ten or more counts support this clonotype. The chain links TRBV2 to TRBJ1-6; D unclear. CDR3 length: 13 amino acids. Trimming stripped 4 bases from V and 7 bases from J, with 8 bases between. Germline loops: CDR1 SNHLY, CDR2 FYNNEI. The DNA of the CDR3 is TGTGCCAGCAGTGGGCTCCCGAATTCACCCCTCCACTTT. Translated: CASSGLPNSPLHF.

The chain uses TRBV10-3 and TRBJ2-1, with no clear D. The V gene lost 0 bases and the J gene lost 9 bases, with 12 bases spanning the gap. Germline V lookup: CDR1 ENHRY, CDR2 SYGVKD. This CDR3 comprises 14 residues. The chain's CDR3 is CAISESKGSGEQFF. The CDR3 nucleotides are TGTGCCATCAGTGAGTCGAAGGGTTCGGGTGAGCAGTTCTTC.

There are many counts of this clonotype. This chain connects TRBV7-2 to TRBJ2-5, with 9 bases matching TRBD1. J lost 7 bases, V lost 2 bases, and 8 bases had no gene match. CDR3 length equals 15 residues. The germline V gene encodes CDR1 SGHTA and CDR2 FQGNSA. CDR3 nucleotide sequence: TGTGCCAGCAGCTTATCCCAGGGGGGACAGGGGACCCAGTACTTC. Its translation: CASSLSQGGQGTQYF.

This clonotype was seen once. A much larger clone lies a single base off, so this may be a read error. The CDR3 DNA sequence: TGTGCCAGCAGTGATGGAAGTTCTAGGGGCTGCACCTTC. Translation: CASSDGSSRGCTF. The chain joins TRBV6-2 or TRBV6-3 to TRBJ1-2, with D possibly being TRBD1 (5 bases). From germline, CDR1 is MNHEY and CDR2 SVGEGT. The CDR3 runs 13 residues.

This clonotype occurred many times. V is TRBV19 and J is TRBJ2-6; D ambiguous. V shed 6 bases and J shed 3 bases, with 12 bases lying between them. Germline CDR1 is LNHDA and CDR2 is SQIVND (reference sequence). This CDR3 is built from 15 residues. The CDR3 DNA reads as TGTGCCAGTAGCCCGGGTACGTATGGGGCCAACGTCCTGACTTTC. This codes for CASSPGTYGANVLTF.

At least ten counts were recorded for this clonotype. The rearrangement joins TRBV24-1 to TRBJ1-2; TRBD1 is a possible D gene (5 bases). The CDR3 runs 15 residues. The germline gives CDR1 KGHDR, CDR2 SFDVKD. V was shortened by 3 bases and J by 8 bases, with 18 bases between the two germline ends. CDR3 region: CATSDRRVEGYGYTF. The CDR3 region has the DNA TGTGCCACCAGTGATCGGAGAGTAGAGGGGTACGGCTACACCTTC.

The genes are TRBV24-1 and TRBJ1-2; a possible D gene is TRBD1 (6 bases). Germline-derived CDR1 and CDR2 are KGHDR and SFDVKD. The CDR3 is 14 amino acids. Trimming removed 3 bases at V and 7 bases at J, with 14 bases between. The CDR3 nucleotides read TGTGCCACCAGTGATACTACAGGGACCCCTGGCTACACCTTC. It encodes CATSDTTGTPGYTF.

This clonotype was picked up a small number of times. This chain uses TRBV5-1 with TRBJ1-1; D uncertain. Trimming removed 5 bases from V and 2 bases from J, with 13 bases in between. Germline V gene data show CDR1 as SGHRS and CDR2 as YFSETQ. The CDR3 loop spans 14 amino acids. The CDR3 protein is CASSSTTDNTEAFF. The DNA of the CDR3 is TGCGCCAGCAGTAGTACGACGGACAACACTGAAGCTTTCTTT.

The sample holds many counts of this clonotype. This rearrangement joins TRBV5-1 to TRBJ2-3, with 12 bases lining up with TRBD2. CDR3 length: 15 residues. Germline values: CDR1 SGHRS, CDR2 YFSETQ. The V gene end was trimmed by 4 bases and the J gene end by 6 bases; junction bases not matched to a gene: 6. CDR3 nucleotide sequence: TGCGCCAGCAGCCTAAGGACTAGCGGGGAGGATACGCAGTATTTT. This codes for CASSLRTSGEDTQYF.

This clonotype is a singleton in its sample. The CDR3 end shows no conserved phenylalanine or tryptophan, and so a read error is likely. The limits of the CDR3 on the DNA are not certain, so only TCRdb's listed CDR3 is given. The chain carries TRBV12-3 or TRBV12-4 and TRBJ2-5; TRBD2 was called by the table and not checked on the DNA. Counting both end residues, the CDR3 totals 14 amino acids. CDR3 sequence reads: CASSQRGGRETQYL.

This clonotype has ten or more counts. This CDR3 is CASSLGGTARPETQYF. The CDR3 nucleotides read TGCGCCAGCAGCTTGGGGGGGACAGCACGACCGGAGACCCAGTACTTC. The chain carries TRBV5-1 and TRBJ2-5, with 7 bases identical to TRBD1. The CDR3 loop spans 16 amino acids. Germline CDR1 reads SGHRS; CDR2 reads YFSETQ. V lost 0 bases, J lost 5 bases, and 10 bases stayed unmatched.

The chain uses TRBV11-2 and TRBJ2-1; D may match TRBD1 or TRBD2 (6 bases each). This CDR3 contains 16 residues. V lost 4 bases, J lost 7 bases, and 20 bases lay in between. CDR1 and CDR2 from the germline V gene are SGHAT and FQNNGV. CDR3 bases: TGTGCCAGCAGCTCCCAGGGGCGGGGACCCGGTAATGAGCAGTTCTTC. Translating it yields CASSSQGRGPGNEQFF. The full variable domain, its missing parts supplied by reference TRBV11-2 and TRBJ2-1, is EAGVAQSPRYKIIEKRQSVAFWCNPISGHATLYWYQQILGQGPKLLIQFQNNGVVDDSQLPKDRFSAERLKGVDSTLKIQPAKLEDSAVYLCASSSQGRGPGNEQFFGPGTRLTVL.

This clonotype was counted at least ten times. The genes are TRBV5-1 and TRBJ2-2; 9 nucleotides match TRBD1. The V gene end was trimmed by 2 bases and the J gene end by 7 bases; junction bases not matched to a gene: 6. This CDR3 is 15 amino acids long. In germline, CDR1 is SGHRS, CDR2 YFSETQ. CDR3 sequence (DNA): TGCGCCAGCAGCTTCGACAGGGGGAGCGTCGGGGAGCTGTTTTTT. Its translation: CASSFDRGSVGELFF. Looking up the rest from reference TRBV5-1 and TRBJ2-2 gives the full variable domain: KAGVTQTPRYLIKTRGQQVTLSCSPISGHRSVSWYQQTPGQGLQFLFEYFSETQRNKGNFPGRFSGRQFSNSRSEMNVSTLELGDSALYLCASSFDRGSVGELFFGEGSRLTVL.

This clonotype was observed at least ten times. The gene calls are TRBV6-5 and TRBJ2-7; D might be TRBD1 (5 bases). V lost 4 bases to trimming and J lost 6 bases, with 13 bases between them. The CDR3 spans 13 residues. Germline lookup yields CDR1 MNHEY and CDR2 SVGAGI. CDR3 in amino acids: CASSSARVGEQYF. Written as DNA, the CDR3 is TGTGCCAGCAGTTCCGCCAGGGTTGGCGAGCAGTACTTC.

V is TRBV3-1 and J is TRBJ2-1; possible D gene TRBD1, 6 bases. V was pared by 3 bases and J by 2 bases, with 11 bases between. The CDR3 runs 15 residues. Germline CDR1 reads LGHDT; CDR2 reads YNNKEL (reference sequence). The CDR3 nucleotides read TGTGCCAGCAGCCAGGGGGCCGCCCCCTACAATGAGCAGTTCTTC. The encoded protein is CASSQGAAPYNEQFF.

This clonotype occurred many times. The rearrangement uses TRBV11-2 and TRBJ2-3; a weak D match, TRBD1 (5 bases). CDR1 is SGHAT, CDR2 FQNNGV, per germline. The CDR3 runs to 16 residues. Trimming removed 2 bases at V and 6 bases at J, with 18 bases between. DNA of the CDR3: TGTGCCAGCAGCTTAAAGTTACCAGGGCGTTTCGATACGCAGTATTTT. Residues: CASSLKLPGRFDTQYF.